A selection of T cell receptor beta chains follows, all from one sample in a study of blood T cell repertoires in COVID-19. TCRdb keeps only in-frame clones here, not all; method: immunoSEQ multiplex PCR. The data show roughly 150,000 clones, with over 60% seen just once and 7% to 9% held by the top ten. Material for sequencing was peripheral blood. The origin of the receptors is a man in his 60s with acute or convalescent COVID-19. Both conserved end residues are part of each CDR3. A D gene is named only where the DNA matches it firmly. The size field is filled for only some rows; it gives once, few, many or a size class.

-,TRBV18,-,TRBJ1-1,CASSFTGGNTEAFF,TGTGCCAGCTCCTTCACCGGGGGGAACACTGAAGCTTTCTTT
-,TRBV5-5,once,TRBJ1-4,CASSHPDSLALFF,TGTGCCAGCAGCCACCCCGACAGTTTAGCACTGTTTTTT
-,TRBV9,-,TRBJ2-5,CASSPQNRIGTQYF,TGTGCCAGCAGCCCACAGAACAGGATCGGAACCCAGTACTTC
TRBD1,TRBV5-1,-,TRBJ1-2,CASSLEGAYGYTF,TGCGCCAGCAGCTTGGAGGGGGCCTATGGCTACACCTTC
TRBD1,TRBV19,-,TRBJ1-2,CATQPGQGAYGYTF,TGTGCCACCCAACCGGGACAGGGGGCTTATGGCTACACCTTC
TRBD2,TRBV3-1/TRBV3-2,-,TRBJ2-5,CASSQAQRGEPWYQETQYF,TGTGCCAGCAGCCAAGCCCAGCGGGGGGAGCCTTGGTACCAAGAGACCCAGTACTTC
-,TRBV9,-,TRBJ1-3,CASSVEGSLSGNTIYF,TGTGCCAGCAGCGTAGAGGGGTCCCTCTCTGGAAACACCATATATTTT
TRBD1,TRBV7-3,-,TRBJ1-1,CASSVDGAGQGSSTEAFF,TGTGCCAGCAGCGTTGACGGGGCGGGACAGGGTTCTTCCACTGAAGCTTTCTTT
TRBD1,TRBV24-1,few,TRBJ1-1,CATSDHRTGGTEAFF,TGTGCCACCAGTGATCACAGGACAGGGGGCACTGAAGCTTTCTTT
-,TRBV11-2,-,TRBJ1-3,CASSFSVGAISGNTIYF,TGTGCCAGCAGCTTTTCGGTAGGGGCCATCTCTGGAAACACCATATATTTT
-,TRBV6-5,-,TRBJ1-2,CASSQGGGYTF,TGTGCCAGCAGCCAAGGGGGAGGCTACACCTTC
-,TRBV11-3,-,TRBJ2-3,CASSQDWGTDTQYF,TGTGCCAGCAGCCAGGACTGGGGCACAGATACGCAGTATTTT
TRBD1,TRBV7-9,-,TRBJ1-5,CASSQGQGQQPQHF,TGTGCCAGCAGCCAAGGACAGGGCCAACAGCCCCAGCATTTT
TRBD1,TRBV30,few,TRBJ2-7,CAIGQGGAYEQYF,TGTGCCATCGGACAGGGAGGAGCCTACGAGCAGTACTTC
-,TRBV9,few,TRBJ2-5,CASSTDIQETQYF,TGTGCCAGCAGCACGGACATACAAGAGACCCAGTACTTC
-,TRBV18,-,TRBJ1-4,CASSPLQGTREEKLFF,TGTGCCAGCTCACCACTACAGGGCACGAGGGAAGAAAAACTGTTTTTT
-,TRBV18,-,TRBJ1-3,CASSPSDRGTIYF,TGTGCCAGCTCACCCTCGGACCGGGGCACCATATATTTT